These T cell receptor beta chains were read from a single sample in a study of PD-1 blockade in classical Hodgkin lymphoma. Here immunoSEQ multiplex PCR was the method, and the copy in TCRdb shows in-frame clones only, minus some. The sample has some 46,000 clones, around 80% seen once. The specimen was peripheral blood mononuclear cells (PBMCs), collected before the second cycle of nivolumab. The receptor source for this set is a human donor with classical Hodgkin lymphoma. CDR3s include the opening cysteine and the closing phenylalanine or tryptophan. D genes are given only for firm matches. Clone size is stated in some rows and not others, as once, few, many or a class when expanded.

>TRBJ2-3|.|.|TRBV7-3|13
CASSSSRKDTQYF
TGTGCCAGCAGCTCCTCAAGGAAGGATACGCAGTATTTT
>TRBJ2-2|.|.|TRBV7-3|17
CASSLTRTVGLTGELFF
TGTGCCAGCAGCTTAACCCGGACAGTGGGTCTCACCGGGGAGCTGTTTTTT
>TRBJ2-4|.|.|TRBV4-2|15
CASSPSDQAKNIQYF
TGTGCCAGCAGTCCTAGCGATCAGGCCAAAAACATTCAGTACTTC
>TRBJ2-1|.|TRBD2|TRBV5-1|18
CASSLVPPSAGGSNEQFF
TGCGCCAGCAGCCTAGTCCCCCCTAGCGCGGGAGGTTCCAATGAGCAGTTCTTC
>TRBJ1-2|.|.|TRBV5-6|13
CASSPRGDYGYTF
TGTGCCAGCAGCCCCCGGGGGGACTATGGCTACACCTTC
>TRBJ2-5|.|TRBD2|TRBV7-8|15
CASSGGTSAQETQYF
TGTGCCAGCAGCGGGGGGACTAGCGCTCAAGAGACCCAGTACTTC
>TRBJ2-3|once|.|TRBV5-1|15
CASARGLFSTDTQYF
TGCGCCAGCGCCCGGGGACTCTTTAGCACAGATACGCAGTATTTT
>TRBJ2-3|few|.|TRBV27|12
CASSQQPDTQYF
TGTGCCAGCAGTCAGCAACCCGATACGCAGTATTTT
>TRBJ1-2|.|TRBD1|TRBV10-1|12
CASSCWTGSYTF
TGCGCCAGCAGTTGTTGGACAGGGTCTTACACCTTC
>TRBJ1-2|once|TRBD1|TRBV29-1|12
CSVAGGDYGYTF
TGCAGCGTTGCAGGGGGGGACTATGGCTACACCTTC
>TRBJ1-2|.|TRBD1|TRBV19|13
CASMRQGAGGYTF
TGTGCCAGTATGCGGCAGGGGGCGGGTGGCTACACCTTC
>TRBJ1-5|.|TRBD1|TRBV6-5|15
CASSYFRGGEQPQHF
TGTGCCAGCAGTTACTTCAGAGGGGGCGAGCAGCCCCAGCATTTT
>TRBJ2-1|.|TRBD2|TRBV2|14
CASSRLAGDNEQFF
TGTGCCAGCAGCCGACTAGCGGGAGACAATGAGCAGTTCTTC
>TRBJ1-1|.|.|TRBV5-6|13
CASRLGGRTEAFF
TGTGCCAGCAGGCTTGGGGGCCGCACTGAAGCTTTCTTT